These 11 T cell receptor beta chains came from one sample sequenced in a study of T cells in Graves' hyperthyroidism and ophthalmopathy (dated by TCRdb to the late 2010s). The receptor library was made with multiplex PCR. Sequenced using an Illumina HiSeq 2000. The TCR beta CDR3 regions were amplified from RNA transcripts. The TCR CDR3 was subjected to a first round of RT-PCR using the HTBI primer set and the Qiagen OneStep RT-PCR kit. TCRdb ran its own pipeline on the public reads, namely fastp trimming at Q25 and MiXCR clone calling, and kept in-frame beta chains. Every CDR3 protein is listed once, alongside the most common genes and DNA of its rows. A total of about 560,000 distinct CDR3 sequences appear in this sample, 16% of them only once. About 18% of the sample is taken by the ten largest. The sequenced material came from blood. The source is a woman aged 18 to 35 with Graves' hyperthyroidism.

Ten or more counts support this clonotype. V and J are TRBV7-8 and TRBJ2-1; tentatively, D is TRBD1 (5 bases). The CDR3 has 13 residues. Looked up from germline, CDR1 is SGHVS and CDR2 is FQNEAQ. V lost 3 bases and J lost 7, with 10 bases in between. The CDR3 DNA follows: TGTGCCAGCAGCTTGGAGCAGGGAAATGAGCAGTTCTTC. Encoded protein: CASSLEQGNEQFF. The complete variable domain, with remaining parts taken from reference TRBV7-8 and TRBJ2-1, reads GAGVSQSPRYKVAKRGQDVALRCDPISGHVSLFWYQQALGQGPEFLTYFQNEAQLDKSGLPSDRFFAERPEGSVSTLKIQRTQQEDSAVYLCASSLEQGNEQFFGPGTRLTVL.

The table lists this clonotype with a few counts. This sequence joins TRBV29-1 and TRBJ2-7; D is possibly TRBD1 or TRBD2 (7 bases each). The CDR3 is 14 residues long. Germline CDR1 and CDR2: SQVTM and ANQGSEA. V dropped 6 bases and J dropped 5 bases, with 20 bases sitting between them. CDR3 protein: CSVRRGGRVDEQYF. The CDR3 nucleotides read TGCAGCGTACGCAGGGGGGGGCGAGTCGACGAGCAGTACTTC.

This clonotype was seen at least ten times. The chain couples TRBV12-3 or TRBV12-4 to TRBJ1-5; 9 nucleotides align to TRBD1. The length of the CDR3 is 14 residues. V lost 5 bases and J lost 3; bases outside the gene matches: 2. CDR3 amino acids: CASSRTGDNQPQHF. The CDR3 nucleotides are TGTGCCAGCAGTCGGACAGGGGACAATCAGCCCCAGCATTTT.

This clonotype occurred a few times. This chain uses TRBV20-1 with TRBJ2-2; 8 bases are a match to TRBD1. This CDR3 has 14 residues. The germline V gene encodes CDR1 DFQATT and CDR2 SNEGSKA (reference sequence). V shed 4 bases and J 4 bases; nucleotides not matched to a gene: 5. CDR3 in amino acids: CSATRGRGTGELFF. Here the CDR3 DNA reads TGCAGTGCTACCAGGGGGCGCGGCACCGGGGAGCTGTTTTTT.

The chain carries TRBV28 and TRBJ2-5, with a possible D match to TRBD2 (6 bases). Germline V lookup: CDR1 MDHEN, CDR2 SYDVKM. Trimming took off 10 bases at V and 5 bases at J, with 23 bases between the two ends. This CDR3 contains 15 residues. For the CDR3, the DNA is TGTGCCAACAACCGGGACTTTATGCTCCCTGAGACCCAGTACTTC. It codes for CANNRDFMLPETQYF. Looking up the rest from reference TRBV28 and TRBJ2-5 gives the full variable domain: DVKVTQSSRYLVKRTGEKVFLECVQDMDHENMFWYRQDPGLGLRLIYFSYDVKMKEKGDIPEGYSVSREKKERFSLILESASTNQTSMYLCANNRDFMLPETQYFGPGTRLLVL.

This clonotype was seen many times. The genes are TRBV27 and TRBJ1-2; D is unresolved. Germline loops: CDR1 MNHEY, CDR2 SMNVEV (reference sequence). Trimming shortened V by 3 bases and J by 4 bases, and 12 bases separated the two germline ends. The CDR3 has 14 residues. Written as DNA, the CDR3 is TGTGCCAGCAGTTTTCGGGGAGAGGGCTATGGCTACACCTTC. Translation gives CASSFRGEGYGYTF.

In this sample, this clonotype turned up many times. V is TRBV6-5 and J is TRBJ2-5; D remains unclear. The CDR3 extends over 14 amino acids. V was shortened by 2 bases and J by 1 base, with 8 bases between the two germline ends. Germline V gives CDR1 MNHEY, CDR2 SVGAGI. This CDR3 reads CASSYSPGQETQYF. The CDR3 DNA sequence: TGTGCCAGCAGTTACAGTCCGGGCCAAGAGACCCAGTACTTC.

This clonotype was detected a few times. The chain combines TRBV20-1 with TRBJ1-1; no firm D call. Deletions cut 3 bases from V and 0 bases from J, with 11 bases between. Germline loops: CDR1 DFQATT, CDR2 SNEGSKA (reference sequence). The CDR3 spans 14 residues. Here the CDR3 reads CSASGERMNTEAFF. The DNA for the CDR3 is TGCAGTGCTAGTGGAGAAAGGATGAACACTGAAGCTTTCTTT.

The V and J genes are TRBV7-9 and TRBJ1-3; D gene unclear. The V end was cut by 1 base, the J end by 7 bases, with 17 bases between. This CDR3 is 16 amino acids long. Germline V gives CDR1 SEHNR, CDR2 FQNEAQ (reference sequence). The CDR3 region is CASSLDPVGAGNTIYF. CDR3 in DNA: TGTGCCAGCAGCTTAGACCCGGTGGGCGCGGGGAACACCATATATTTT.

This clonotype appeared many times. The chain has TRBV12-3 or TRBV12-4 and TRBJ2-1; possible D gene TRBD2, 7 bases. Between the trimmed V and J ends, which lost 5 bases and 4 bases, there was a span of 18 bases. This CDR3 has 16 residues. The CDR3 protein is CASSRPRGGEYNEQFF. The CDR3 DNA sequence: TGTGCCAGCAGTCGCCCCAGGGGAGGGGAATACAATGAGCAGTTCTTC.

The chain combines TRBV7-3 with TRBJ2-7, with D maybe TRBD1 (7 bases). The CDR3 spans 16 residues. Trimming removed 2 bases at V and 0 bases at J, with 14 bases between. CDR1 SGHTA and CDR2 FQGTGA come from the germline V gene. In DNA form, the CDR3 reads TGTGCCAGCAGCTTAGGGGGGACAGAGAGCTCCTACGAGCAGTACTTC. Amino acid sequence: CASSLGGTESSYEQYF.